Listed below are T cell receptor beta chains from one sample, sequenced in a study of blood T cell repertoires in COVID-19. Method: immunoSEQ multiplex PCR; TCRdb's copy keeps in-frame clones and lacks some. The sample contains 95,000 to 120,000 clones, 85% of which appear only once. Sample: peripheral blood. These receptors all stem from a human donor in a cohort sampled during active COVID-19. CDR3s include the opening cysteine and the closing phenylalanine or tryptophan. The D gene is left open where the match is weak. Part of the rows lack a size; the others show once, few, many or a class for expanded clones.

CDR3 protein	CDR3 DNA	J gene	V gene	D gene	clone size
CATSRRLAGASGELFF	TGTGCCACCAGCAGGCGACTAGCGGGGGCATCGGGGGAGCTGTTTTTT	TRBJ2-2	TRBV15	TRBD2	-
CASSLLGGGGGTDTQYF	TGTGCCAGCAGCTTACTAGGAGGGGGCGGAGGGACAGATACGCAGTATTTT	TRBJ2-3	TRBV11-2	-	-
CSAIQGYEQYF	TGCAGTGCTATACAGGGCTACGAGCAGTACTTC	TRBJ2-7	TRBV20-1	-	-
CASGPPTENQPQHF	TGTGCTAGTGGTCCCCCGACGGAGAATCAGCCCCAGCATTTT	TRBJ1-5	TRBV12-5	-	-
CASSLTYRGSYNSPLHF	TGCGCCAGCAGCTTGACCTACAGGGGTTCCTATAATTCACCCCTCCACTTT	TRBJ1-6	TRBV5-1	TRBD1	-
CASSEGGLAYTDTQYF	TGTGCCAGCAGCGAGGGGGGGCTAGCGTACACAGATACGCAGTATTTT	TRBJ2-3	TRBV9	-	-
CASSLRTAGRKTDTQYF	TGCGCCAGCAGCTTGCGCACCGCAGGGAGGAAGACAGATACGCAGTATTTT	TRBJ2-3	TRBV5-1	-	-
CASRREPNTEAFF	TGTGCCAGCCGACGGGAGCCGAACACTGAAGCTTTCTTT	TRBJ1-1	TRBV6-4	-	once
CASSLQLGGRSGANVLTF	TGTGCCAGCAGCTTACAACTGGGGGGACGAAGTGGGGCCAACGTCCTGACTTTC	TRBJ2-6	TRBV7-2	-	-
CASSYRDRELPQHF	TGTGCCAGCAGTTACAGGGACAGGGAATTGCCCCAGCATTTT	TRBJ1-5	TRBV6-5	TRBD1	-
CASSSGQPNQPQHF	TGCGCCAGCAGTTCAGGACAGCCAAATCAGCCCCAGCATTTT	TRBJ1-5	TRBV5-1	-	-
CASSLPEVGSIQETQYF	TGTGCCAGCAGTTTACCCGAGGTAGGAAGTATCCAAGAGACCCAGTACTTC	TRBJ2-5	TRBV27	-	-
CASSFGRGTGYTF	TGTGCCAGCAGTTTCGGAAGGGGGACTGGCTACACCTTC	TRBJ1-2	TRBV12-3/TRBV12-4	-	-
CASSLVIYNSPLHF	TGTGCCAGCAGTTTAGTAATCTATAATTCACCCCTCCACTTT	TRBJ1-6	TRBV6-5	-	-
CASSPTGSSYEQYF	TGTGCCAGCAGCCCTACAGGGAGCTCCTACGAGCAGTACTTC	TRBJ2-7	TRBV28	-	-
CASSPRGQETQYF	TGTGCCAGCTCACCGCGAGGGCAAGAGACCCAGTACTTC	TRBJ2-5	TRBV18	-	-
CASSVVENTIYF	TGTGCCAGCAGCGTAGTAGAAAACACCATATATTTT	TRBJ1-3	TRBV9	-	-
CASSSRTSEQYF	TGCGCCAGCAGCTCTCGCACAAGCGAGCAGTACTTC	TRBJ2-7	TRBV5-1	-	-
CASKRTGNDQPQHF	TGTGCCAGCAAGCGGACAGGCAACGATCAGCCCCAGCATTTT	TRBJ1-5	TRBV2	TRBD1	-
CASSQDAGGYGYTF	TGTGCCAGCAGCCAAGACGCGGGAGGGTATGGCTACACCTTC	TRBJ1-2	TRBV4-2	-	-
CASTSEGTVDQYF	TGCGCCAGCACCTCGGAGGGGACTGTCGATCAGTACTTC	TRBJ2-7	TRBV5-1	-	-
CASSVFGLSYNEQFF	TGTGCCAGCAGCGTATTTGGGCTCTCCTACAATGAGCAGTTCTTC	TRBJ2-1	TRBV9	-	-
CASSRLGQAEETQYF	TGTGCCAGTAGTAGACTGGGACAGGCAGAAGAGACCCAGTACTTC	TRBJ2-5	TRBV19	TRBD1	-
CASSEDRDYNSPLHF	TGTGCCAGCAGTGAGGACAGGGACTATAATTCACCCCTCCACTTT	TRBJ1-6	TRBV6-1	TRBD1	-
CASTRGAPGELFF	TGTGCCAGCACGCGGGGGGCCCCCGGGGAGCTGTTTTTT	TRBJ2-2	TRBV2	TRBD2	-
CASSRSPNYGYTF	TGTGCCAGCAGTCGTAGCCCAAACTATGGCTACACCTTC	TRBJ1-2	TRBV27	-	-
CASSRTSGGLTDTQYF	TGTGCCAGCAGTAGGACTAGCGGGGGGCTCACAGATACGCAGTATTTT	TRBJ2-3	TRBV6-4	TRBD2	-
CASSTAGTGNTEAFF	TGTGCCAGCAGTACCGCCGGGACAGGGAACACTGAAGCTTTCTTT	TRBJ1-1	TRBV6-6	TRBD1	-
CASSQGGPSYEQYF	TGCGCCAGCAGCCAAGGAGGGCCGAGCTACGAGCAGTACTTC	TRBJ2-7	TRBV4-3	-	once
CAIRRDRGAYEAFF	TGTGCCATCAGGAGGGACAGGGGGGCCTATGAAGCTTTCTTT	TRBJ1-1	TRBV10-3	TRBD1	-
CATRTQTETQYF	TGTGCCACCCGAACTCAAACGGAGACGCAGTATTTT	TRBJ2-3	TRBV6-5	-	-
CASSLTGGDGEQYF	TGCGCCAGCAGCTTAACAGGTGGGGATGGAGAGCAGTACTTC	TRBJ2-7	TRBV5-1	-	-
CASRPAENQPQHF	TGTGCCAGCAGACCGGCGGAGAATCAGCCCCAGCATTTT	TRBJ1-5	TRBV28	-	few
CASSHRGSPAEKYNEQFF	TGTGCCAGCAGCCATCGGGGGTCCCCGGCCGAAAAGTACAATGAGCAGTTCTTC	TRBJ2-1	TRBV7-8	-	-
CASSSPRGVTTDTQYF	TGTGCCAGCAGCTCCCCTCGGGGGGTTACAACAGATACGCAGTATTTT	TRBJ2-3	TRBV9	TRBD2	-
CASSLREKLFF	TGTGCCAGCAGTTTGCGTGAAAAACTGTTTTTT	TRBJ1-4	TRBV28	-	-
CAISADRGRNSPLHF	TGTGCCATCAGTGCAGACAGGGGGCGGAATTCACCCCTCCACTTT	TRBJ1-6	TRBV10-3	TRBD1	-
CASSEIDRTEEKLFF	TGTGCCAGCAGTGAAATCGACAGGACGGAGGAAAAACTGTTTTTT	TRBJ1-4	TRBV25-1	-	-
CASSESRLLRYF	TGTGCCAGCAGTGAAAGCAGACTTCTTAGGTACTTC	TRBJ2-7	TRBV2	-	-
CASSEAQGNYGYTF	TGTGCCAGCAGTGAAGCACAGGGGAACTATGGCTACACCTTC	TRBJ1-2	TRBV6-1	TRBD1	-